Presented here are 21 T cell receptor beta chains from one specimen sequenced in a study of cytomegalovirus exposure and HLA in healthy donors. The PCR had 60 Vbeta and 13 Jbeta primers. Measured with immunoSEQ multiplex PCR; TCRdb has only the in-frame clones, and not every one. The sample's table shows 150,000 to 200,000 clones. Sequenced sample: PBMCs. Receptors originate from a woman between 18 and 29 years old in good health and CMV-seropositive.

V and J are TRBV6-5 and TRBJ2-3; TRBD2 is a possible D gene (7 bases). V was clipped by 6 bases and J by 2 bases, with 12 bases between them. Germline V lookup: CDR1 MNHEY, CDR2 SVGAGI. There are 14 residues in the CDR3. The CDR3 DNA is TGTGCCAGCAGCAACGGGGGGCTCACAGATACGCAGTATTTT. Protein: CASSNGGLTDTQYF.

V gene TRBV5-1 combines with J gene TRBJ2-1; TRBD1 agrees at 9 bases. CDR3 length: 16 amino acids. The ends lost 4 bases at V and 8 bases at J; junction bases unmatched: 13. Germline CDR1 reads SGHRS; CDR2 reads YFSETQ. In DNA, the CDR3 is TGCGCCAGCAGCCGCTCAGGGACAGGGCTTATGGATGAGCAGTTCTTC. Translating it yields CASSRSGTGLMDEQFF.

The gene calls are TRBV4-1 and TRBJ2-2, with D uncertain. The V and J ends lost 0 bases and 1 base respectively, with 3 bases between them. The CDR3 sequence is 14 residues long. Germline V gives CDR1 MGHRA, CDR2 YSYEKL. For the CDR3, the DNA is TGCGCCAGCAGCCAAGATATGAACACCGGGGAGCTGTTTTTT. It specifies CASSQDMNTGELFF.

This sequence joins TRBV10-3 and TRBJ1-6, with D possibly being TRBD1 (5 bases). V dropped 2 bases and J dropped 10 bases, with 15 bases sitting between them. Germline assignment: CDR1 ENHRY and CDR2 SYGVKD. CDR3 length equals 15 residues. CDR3 nucleotide sequence: TGTGCCATCAGTGAGCGCCAGGGAGGAGGATCACCCCTCCACTTT. Residues: CAISERQGGGSPLHF.

The rearrangement uses TRBV10-1 and TRBJ1-1; 7 bases are shared with TRBD1. The CDR3 runs to 13 residues. Trimming at V came to 4 bases and at J to 10 bases, leaving 9 bases not matched to a gene. Germline V gene data show CDR1 as WNHNN and CDR2 as SYGVQD (reference sequence). This CDR3 reads CASSGRGRAGAFF. CDR3 coding DNA: TGCGCCAGCAGTGGGAGGGGGCGGGCGGGAGCTTTCTTT.

The gene calls are TRBV2 and TRBJ2-5; TRBD2 might be the D (6 bases). The CDR3 has 12 residues. From germline, CDR1 is SNHLY and CDR2 FYNNEI. The V end lost 8 bases, the J end lost 5 bases, and 12 bases lay between the germline ends. CDR3 region: CASLGLAETQYF. The CDR3 coding sequence is TGTGCCAGCTTAGGCCTAGCGGAGACCCAGTACTTC.

The rearrangement links TRBV5-6 to TRBJ2-7, with a possible D match to TRBD2 (7 bases). This CDR3 has 15 residues. Trimming shortened V by 2 bases and J by 1 base, and 13 bases separated the two germline ends. Germline V CDR1 and CDR2: SGHDT, YYEEEE. This CDR3 reads CASSLQGGGSYEQYF. CDR3 nucleotide sequence: TGTGCCAGCAGCTTACAGGGCGGGGGATCCTACGAGCAGTACTTC.

This rearrangement joins TRBV30 to TRBJ1-3; unclear D gene. The V gene lost 4 bases and the J gene lost 0 bases, with 4 bases spanning the gap. CDR1 is GTSNPN, CDR2 SVGIG, per germline (reference sequence). The CDR3 totals 12 residues. This CDR3 is CAWTVSGNTIYF. The DNA for the CDR3 is TGTGCCTGGACAGTCTCTGGAAACACCATATATTTT.

This rearrangement joins TRBV5-4 to TRBJ1-1, with a weak D call TRBD1 (6 bases). V was trimmed by 5 bases and J by 2 bases, leaving 13 bases between them. CDR3 length equals 14 residues. Germline assignment: CDR1 SGHNT and CDR2 YYREEE (reference sequence). This CDR3 reads CASRNPGQNTEAFF. CDR3 DNA: TGTGCCAGCAGAAATCCGGGACAAAACACTGAAGCTTTCTTT.

The chain has TRBV7-8 and TRBJ1-2, with D perhaps TRBD1 (6 bases). Trimming took 8 bases from V and 4 from J, leaving 20 bases between them. Germline V lookup: CDR1 SGHVS, CDR2 FQNEAQ. The CDR3 is 15 residues long. The CDR3 DNA is TGTGCCAGCCAAGCGAGGGGCAGGGGCCTCTATGGCTACACCTTC. It codes for CASQARGRGLYGYTF. The full variable domain, completed using reference TRBV7-8 and TRBJ1-2, is GAGVSQSPRYKVAKRGQDVALRCDPISGHVSLFWYQQALGQGPEFLTYFQNEAQLDKSGLPSDRFFAERPEGSVSTLKIQRTQQEDSAVYLCASQARGRGLYGYTFGSGTRLTVV.

This rearrangement joins TRBV28 to TRBJ1-6; D perhaps matches TRBD1 (5 bases). V was cut by 5 bases and J by 2 bases, with 13 bases left in between. Per the germline V gene, CDR1 is MDHEN and CDR2 is SYDVKM. The CDR3 has 16 amino acids. CDR3 in amino acids: CASSKGRVAYNSPLHF. In DNA, the CDR3 is TGTGCCAGCAGTAAAGGCAGGGTTGCCTATAATTCACCCCTCCACTTT.

The chain carries TRBV9 and TRBJ2-1, with 8 positions matching TRBD2. The CDR3 is made up of 19 amino acids. V lost 0 bases to trimming and J lost 7 bases; unmatched junction nucleotides: 18. CDR1 is SGDLS, CDR2 YYNGEE, per germline. The CDR3 bases are TGTGCCAGCAGCGTAGGGTTAGCGGGGATACCCCCCATAGGGAATGAGCAGTTCTTC. Translating it yields CASSVGLAGIPPIGNEQFF.

This rearrangement joins TRBV7-2 to TRBJ1-1; no clear D. V lost 5 bases and J 1 base, leaving 8 bases between the germline ends. This CDR3 spans 13 amino acids. The germline V gene has CDR1 SGHTA and CDR2 FQGNSA. The CDR3 DNA follows: TGTGCCAGCAGCACGGACTCGAACACTGAAGCTTTCTTT. This encodes CASSTDSNTEAFF.

V and J are TRBV7-3 and TRBJ2-1, with D perhaps TRBD2 (6 bases). The V end lost 1 base, the J end lost 7 bases, and 17 bases lay between the germline ends. Germline assignment: CDR1 SGHTA and CDR2 FQGTGA. This CDR3 has 16 residues. CDR3: CASSLNSGLLVNEQFF. In nucleotides, the CDR3 is TGTGCCAGCAGCTTAAATAGCGGCCTACTTGTGAATGAGCAGTTCTTC.

This chain joins TRBV27 and TRBJ1-2; 10 bases are shared with TRBD1. V shed 2 bases and J 7 bases; nucleotides not matched to a gene: 1. Germline V CDR1 and CDR2: MNHEY, SMNVEV (reference sequence). The CDR3 length is 13 residues. CDR3 amino acids: CASSLRDRGGYTF. As DNA, the CDR3 is TGTGCCAGCAGTTTACGGGACAGGGGTGGCTACACCTTC.

V and J are TRBV30 and TRBJ2-4; 8 bases are a match to TRBD2. Trimming took 3 bases from V and 6 from J; bases not matched to a gene: 10. The CDR3 loop spans 15 amino acids. Germline V gives CDR1 GTSNPN, CDR2 SVGIG (reference sequence). This CDR3 is CAWSPGGGRRNIQYF. For the CDR3, the DNA is TGTGCCTGGAGCCCCGGCGGCGGGAGGAGAAACATTCAGTACTTC.

The chain's CDR3 is CANRAAGVNQPQHF. The CDR3, as DNA: TGTGCCAACAGGGCGGCAGGGGTCAATCAGCCCCAGCATTTT. V and J are TRBV28 and TRBJ1-5; possible D gene TRBD1, 6 bases. This CDR3 is built from 14 residues. Germline V CDR1 and CDR2: MDHEN, SYDVKM. Trimming took 10 bases from V and 3 from J, leaving 16 bases between them.

In the case of this clone: The same CDR3 arises from other DNA sequences in this sample as well. The chain joins TRBV27 to TRBJ2-7, with a possible D match to TRBD1 (6 bases). Germline values: CDR1 MNHEY, CDR2 SMNVEV (reference sequence). The CDR3 runs to 13 residues. The V end lost 6 bases, the J end lost 2 bases, and 11 bases lay between the germline ends. The CDR3 loop reads CASSPTGPYEQYF. The CDR3 coding sequence is TGTGCCAGCAGCCCAACAGGGCCCTACGAGCAGTACTTC.

CDR3 in amino acids: CASSGLSGTYNEQFF. DNA of the CDR3: TGTGCCAGCAGTGGTCTAAGCGGAACCTACAATGAGCAGTTCTTC. The gene calls are TRBV2 and TRBJ2-1; tentative D call: TRBD2 (5 bases). Between the trimmed V and J ends, which lost 4 bases and 2 bases, there was a span of 12 bases. Germline V gives CDR1 SNHLY, CDR2 FYNNEI. The CDR3 is made up of 15 amino acids.

This chain connects TRBV29-1 to TRBJ1-2; 7 bases map to TRBD1. Germline V gives CDR1 SQVTM, CDR2 ANQGSEA. Unmatched junction bases numbered 12, after V lost 5 bases and J lost 3 bases. The length of the CDR3 is 15 residues. The CDR3 bases are TGCAGCGTTTATGACAGGGAAGGTACGGACTATGGCTACACCTTC. Translating it yields CSVYDREGTDYGYTF. The full variable domain, rest sourced from reference TRBV29-1 and TRBJ1-2, is SAVISQKPSRDICQRGTSLTIQCQVDSQVTMMFWYRQQPGQSLTLIATANQGSEATYESGFVIDKFPISRPNLTFSTLTVSNMSPEDSSIYLCSVYDREGTDYGYTFGSGTRLTVV.

The V and J genes are TRBV19 and TRBJ1-1; D is unresolved. Trimming removed 8 bases at V and 4 bases at J, with 14 bases between. From germline, CDR1 is LNHDA and CDR2 SQIVND (reference sequence). This CDR3 is built from 13 residues. CDR3 DNA: TGTGCCAGTGTGACCCCTTGGAGCACTGAAGCTTTCTTT. Translation: CASVTPWSTEAFF. Together with reference TRBV19 and TRBJ1-1, the CDR3 gives the full variable domain: DGGITQSPKYLFRKEGQNVTLSCEQNLNHDAMYWYRQDPGQGLRLIYYSQIVNDFQKGDIAEGYSVSREKKESFPLTVTSAQKNPTAFYLCASVTPWSTEAFFGQGTRLTVV.